The clone carrying this T cell receptor (beta chain) has a count of ten or more. The treatment: PENTA 11 planned treatment interruption arm or continuous ART arm. Naive CD4+ CD45RA+ CD45RO- T cells were FACS-sorted from thawed PBMCs. The data were taken from a study of HIV-infected children after antiretroviral therapy interruption. This CDR3 contains 14 residues. From germline, CDR1 is SGDLS and CDR2 YYNGEE. Trimming removed 0 bases at V and 5 bases at J, with 9 bases between. A 3' RACE protocol on RNA, with unique molecular identifiers, produced the TCR library. TCRdb called the 3' RACE reads again in MiXCR, with one record for every CDR3 protein. This repertoire shows about 89,000 distinct CDR3 sequences, less than 7% found once; its top ten account for about 1.1%.

Sequenced material: CD45RA+ CD4+ T cells from PBMCs, pooled from several time points, taken from a donor given antiretroviral therapy, either interrupted or continuous. As to subset: naive CD4+ CD45RA+ CD45RO- T cells. The receptor was isolated from a pool of human donors with HIV. The rearrangement links TRBV9 to TRBJ2-1; a weak D match, TRBD2 (6 bases). As DNA, the CDR3 is TGTGCCAGCAGCGTAGATGTAGCGGACAATGAGCAGTTCTTC. Amino acid sequence: CASSVDVADNEQFF.